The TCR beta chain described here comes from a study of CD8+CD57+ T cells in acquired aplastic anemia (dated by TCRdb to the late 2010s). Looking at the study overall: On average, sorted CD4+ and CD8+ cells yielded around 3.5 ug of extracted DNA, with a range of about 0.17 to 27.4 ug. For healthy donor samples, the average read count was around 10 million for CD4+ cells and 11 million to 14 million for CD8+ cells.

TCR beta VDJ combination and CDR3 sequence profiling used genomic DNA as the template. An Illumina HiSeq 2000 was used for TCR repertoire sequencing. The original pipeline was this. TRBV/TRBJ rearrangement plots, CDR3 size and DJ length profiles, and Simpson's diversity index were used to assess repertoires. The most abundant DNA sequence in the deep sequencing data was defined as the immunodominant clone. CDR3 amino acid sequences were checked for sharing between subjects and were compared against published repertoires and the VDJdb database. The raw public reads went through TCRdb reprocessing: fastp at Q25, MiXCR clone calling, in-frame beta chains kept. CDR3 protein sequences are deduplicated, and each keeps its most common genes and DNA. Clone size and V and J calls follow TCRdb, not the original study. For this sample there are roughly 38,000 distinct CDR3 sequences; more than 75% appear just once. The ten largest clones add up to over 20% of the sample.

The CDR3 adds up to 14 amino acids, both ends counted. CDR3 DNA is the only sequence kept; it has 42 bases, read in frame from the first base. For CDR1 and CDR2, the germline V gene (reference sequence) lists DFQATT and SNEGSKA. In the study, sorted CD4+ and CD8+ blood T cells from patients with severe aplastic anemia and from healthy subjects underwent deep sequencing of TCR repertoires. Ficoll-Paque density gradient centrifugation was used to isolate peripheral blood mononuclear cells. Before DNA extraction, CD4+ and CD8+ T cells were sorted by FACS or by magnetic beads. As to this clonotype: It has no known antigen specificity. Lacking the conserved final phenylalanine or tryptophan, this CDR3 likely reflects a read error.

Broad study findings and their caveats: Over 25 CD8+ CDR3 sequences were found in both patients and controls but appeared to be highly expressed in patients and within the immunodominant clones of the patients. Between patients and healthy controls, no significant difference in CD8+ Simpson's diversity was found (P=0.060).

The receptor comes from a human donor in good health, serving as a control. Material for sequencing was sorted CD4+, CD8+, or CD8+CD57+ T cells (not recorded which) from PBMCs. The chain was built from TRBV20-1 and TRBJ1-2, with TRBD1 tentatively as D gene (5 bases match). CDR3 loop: CSLRGVGLPYGYTL. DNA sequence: TGCAGCCTCAGAGGGGTGGGGCTCCCCTATGGCTACACCCTC.